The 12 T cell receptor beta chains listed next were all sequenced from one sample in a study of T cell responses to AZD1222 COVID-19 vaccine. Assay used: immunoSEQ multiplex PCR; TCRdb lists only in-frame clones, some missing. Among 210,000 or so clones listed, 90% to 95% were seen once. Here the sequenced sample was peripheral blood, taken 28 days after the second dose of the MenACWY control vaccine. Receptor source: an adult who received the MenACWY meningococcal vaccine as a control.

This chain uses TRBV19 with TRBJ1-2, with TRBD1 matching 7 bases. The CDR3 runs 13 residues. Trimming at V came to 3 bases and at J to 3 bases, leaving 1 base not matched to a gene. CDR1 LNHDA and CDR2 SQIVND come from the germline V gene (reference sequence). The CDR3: CASSIGQDYGYTF. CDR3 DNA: TGTGCCAGTAGTATCGGACAGGACTATGGCTACACCTTC.

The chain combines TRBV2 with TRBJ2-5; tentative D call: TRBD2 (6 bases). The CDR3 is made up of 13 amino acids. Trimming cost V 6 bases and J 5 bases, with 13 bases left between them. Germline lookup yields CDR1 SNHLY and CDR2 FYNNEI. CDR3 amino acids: CASRIWGEETQYF. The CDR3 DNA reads TGTGCCAGCAGGATCTGGGGGGAGGAGACCCAGTACTTC.

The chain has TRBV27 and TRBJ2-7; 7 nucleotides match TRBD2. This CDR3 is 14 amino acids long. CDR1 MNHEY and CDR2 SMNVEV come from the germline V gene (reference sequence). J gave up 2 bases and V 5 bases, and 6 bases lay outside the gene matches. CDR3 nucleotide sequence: TGTGCCAGCAGTCTTCGACTAGCCACCTACGAGCAGTACTTC. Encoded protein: CASSLRLATYEQYF.

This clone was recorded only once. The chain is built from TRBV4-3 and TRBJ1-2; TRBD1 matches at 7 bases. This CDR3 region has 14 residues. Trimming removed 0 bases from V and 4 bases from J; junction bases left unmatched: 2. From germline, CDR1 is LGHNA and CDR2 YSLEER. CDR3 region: CASSQDGTAYGYTF. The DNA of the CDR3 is TGCGCCAGCAGCCAAGACGGGACAGCCTATGGCTACACCTTC.

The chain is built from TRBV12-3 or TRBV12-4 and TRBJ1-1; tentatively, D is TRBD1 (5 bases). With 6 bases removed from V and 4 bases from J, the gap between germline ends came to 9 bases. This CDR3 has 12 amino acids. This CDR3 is CASSPGGTEAFF. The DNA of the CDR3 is TGTGCCAGCAGCCCGGGGGGCACTGAAGCTTTCTTT.

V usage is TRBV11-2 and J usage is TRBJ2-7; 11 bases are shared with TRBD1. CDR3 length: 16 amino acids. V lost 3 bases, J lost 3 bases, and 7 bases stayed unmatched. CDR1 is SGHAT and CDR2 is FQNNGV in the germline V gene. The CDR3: CASSLGTGTGGYEQYF. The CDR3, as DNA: TGTGCCAGCAGCTTGGGGACCGGGACAGGGGGCTACGAGCAGTACTTC.

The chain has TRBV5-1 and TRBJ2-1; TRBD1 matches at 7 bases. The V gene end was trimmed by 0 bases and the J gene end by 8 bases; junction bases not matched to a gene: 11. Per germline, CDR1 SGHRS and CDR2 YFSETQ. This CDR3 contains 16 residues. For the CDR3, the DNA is TGCGCCAGCAGCTTGGGACAGGGTGGGTTTGAGTATGAGCAGTTCTTC. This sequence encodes CASSLGQGGFEYEQFF.

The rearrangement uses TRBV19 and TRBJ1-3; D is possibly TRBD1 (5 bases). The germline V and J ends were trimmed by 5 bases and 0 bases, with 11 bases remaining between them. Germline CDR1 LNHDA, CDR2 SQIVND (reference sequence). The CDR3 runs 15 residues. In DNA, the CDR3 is TGTGCCAGTAGTCGAGACAGAGCCTCTGGAAACACCATATATTTT. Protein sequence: CASSRDRASGNTIYF.

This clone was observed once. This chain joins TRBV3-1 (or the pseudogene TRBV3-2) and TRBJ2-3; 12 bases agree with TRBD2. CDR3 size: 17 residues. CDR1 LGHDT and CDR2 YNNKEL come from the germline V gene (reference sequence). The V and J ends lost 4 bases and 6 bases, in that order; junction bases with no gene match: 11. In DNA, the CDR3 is TGTGCCAGCAGCCCCCAAAGACTAGCGGGAGTTGGCGATACGCAGTATTTT. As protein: CASSPQRLAGVGDTQYF.

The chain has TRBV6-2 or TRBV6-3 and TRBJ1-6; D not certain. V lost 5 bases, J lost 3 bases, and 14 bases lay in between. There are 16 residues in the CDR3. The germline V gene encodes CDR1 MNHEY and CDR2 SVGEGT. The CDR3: CASSTQTVSYNSPLHF. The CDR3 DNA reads TGTGCCAGCAGTACCCAGACGGTGAGCTATAATTCACCCCTCCACTTT.

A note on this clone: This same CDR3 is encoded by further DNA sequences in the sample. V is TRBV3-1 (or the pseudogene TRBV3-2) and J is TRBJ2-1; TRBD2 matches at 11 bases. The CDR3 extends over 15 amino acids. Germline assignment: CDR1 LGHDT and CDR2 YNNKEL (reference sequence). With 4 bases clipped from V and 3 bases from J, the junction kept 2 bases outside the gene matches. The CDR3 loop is CASSPTSGGYNEQFF. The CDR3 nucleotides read TGTGCCAGCAGCCCCACTAGCGGGGGCTACAATGAGCAGTTCTTC.

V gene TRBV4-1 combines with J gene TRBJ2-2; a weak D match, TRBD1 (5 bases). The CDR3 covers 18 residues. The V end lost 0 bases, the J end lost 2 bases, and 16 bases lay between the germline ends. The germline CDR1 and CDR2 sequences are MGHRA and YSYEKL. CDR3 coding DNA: TGCGCCAGCAGCCAAGAGGCGGATAGGGGTCAAAACACCGGGGAGCTGTTTTTT. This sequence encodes CASSQEADRGQNTGELFF.